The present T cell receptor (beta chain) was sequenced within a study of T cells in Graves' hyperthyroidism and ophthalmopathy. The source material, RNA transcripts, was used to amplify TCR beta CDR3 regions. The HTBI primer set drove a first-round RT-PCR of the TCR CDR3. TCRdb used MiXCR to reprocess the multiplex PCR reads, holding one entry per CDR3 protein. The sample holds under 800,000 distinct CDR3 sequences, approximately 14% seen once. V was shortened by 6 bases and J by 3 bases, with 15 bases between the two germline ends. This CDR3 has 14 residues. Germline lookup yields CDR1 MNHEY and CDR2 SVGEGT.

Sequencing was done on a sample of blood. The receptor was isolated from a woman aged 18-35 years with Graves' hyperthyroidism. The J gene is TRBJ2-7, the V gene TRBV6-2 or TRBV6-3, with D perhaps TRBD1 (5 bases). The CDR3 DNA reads TGTGCCAGCAGCCGGACACAATGGGACTACGAGCAGTACTTC. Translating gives CASSRTQWDYEQYF.